This entry lists 24 T cell receptor beta chains sequenced from one sample in a study of T cell repertoires in cytomegalovirus infection (dated by TCRdb to between 2018 and 2020). For these receptors, no antigen is known. TCRdb shows the sequencer as Illumina HiSeq 1500. TCRdb itself trimmed the public reads at Q25 with fastp, ran MiXCR and retained productive beta chains. Each record represents a unique CDR3 protein, reported with the most common genes and DNA among its rows. The sample table records under 150,000 distinct CDR3 sequences; 20% to 30% of these occur just once. The top ten clones comprise approximately 35% of the sample. The specimen was PBMCs, sequenced either directly or after in vitro stimulation (not recorded which). These receptors were collected from a human donor in good health (CMV status not recorded). Some clones in this sample may be carry-over from other donors' samples.

Many counts were recorded for this clonotype. The rearrangement uses TRBV7-2 and TRBJ2-3; 7 bases align to TRBD2. V lost 5 bases to trimming and J lost 4 bases; unmatched junction nucleotides: 12. CDR1 and CDR2 from the germline V gene are SGHTA and FQGNSA. This CDR3 spans 16 amino acids. In DNA, the CDR3 is TGTGCCAGCAGCCTCAACGGGGCGGGAGCATCAGATACGCAGTATTTT. Translating it yields CASSLNGAGASDTQYF.

The chain is built from TRBV7-2 and TRBJ2-2; D assignment may be TRBD1 or TRBD2 (5 bases each). This CDR3 region has 14 residues. Per germline, CDR1 SGHTA and CDR2 FQGNSA. The V gene lost 5 bases and the J gene lost 6 bases, with 13 bases spanning the gap. CDR3 loop: CASSRDPLSGELFF. The CDR3, as DNA: TGTGCCAGCAGCCGGGACCCACTTTCCGGGGAGCTGTTTTTT.

This clonotype showed up many times. The gene calls are TRBV6-5 and TRBJ2-6; 14 positions agree with TRBD2. There are 17 residues in the CDR3. Germline loops: CDR1 MNHEY, CDR2 SVGAGI. The V gene end was trimmed by 8 bases and the J gene end by 2 bases; junction bases not matched to a gene: 5. CDR3 amino acids: CASAGLAGEAGANVLTF. In nucleotides, the CDR3 is TGTGCCAGCGCGGGACTAGCGGGAGAGGCTGGGGCCAACGTCCTGACTTTC.

V and J are TRBV18 and TRBJ2-5; 7 bases align to TRBD1. Unmatched junction bases numbered 4, after V lost 1 base and J lost 5 bases. The length of the CDR3 is 14 residues. Germline V gene lookup returns CDR1 KGHSH and CDR2 LQKENI. CDR3 DNA: TGTGCCAGCTCACCACTAGGACAGGACGAGACCCAGTACTTC. It codes for CASSPLGQDETQYF.

This clonotype was seen only a few times. This rearrangement joins TRBV7-2 to TRBJ2-2, with a weak D call TRBD1 (6 bases). In germline, CDR1 is SGHTA, CDR2 FQGNSA. The CDR3 extends over 16 amino acids. V lost 4 bases and J 4 bases, leaving 16 bases between the germline ends. CDR3 coding DNA: TGTGCCAGCAGCTACATTGGCAGGGGATTCACCGGGGAGCTGTTTTTT. Translation gives CASSYIGRGFTGELFF.

This clonotype was observed a single time. The chain is built from TRBV11-2 and TRBJ2-2, with TRBD2 as a possible D gene (7 bases). Per the germline V gene, CDR1 is SGHAT and CDR2 is FQNNGV. Trimming took off 5 bases at V and 4 bases at J, with 14 bases between the two ends. This CDR3 is 15 amino acids long. The CDR3 sequence: CASSRGRGSTGELFF. DNA for the CDR3: TGTGCCAGCAGCCGGGGGAGGGGGAGCACCGGGGAGCTGTTTTTT.

V and J are TRBV10-2 and TRBJ2-7, with 14 nucleotides matching TRBD2. The CDR3 totals 17 residues. J lost 3 bases, V lost 2 bases, and 6 bases had no gene match. CDR1 WSHSY and CDR2 SAAADI come from the germline V gene. DNA of the CDR3: TGCGCCAGCAGTGAGGACCCCGGGACTAGCGGGAGCTACGAGCAGTACGTC. Its translation is CASSEDPGTSGSYEQYV.

DNA of the CDR3: TGTGCCAGCAGAGGACAGGGATCTATCTATGGCTACACCTTC. Translating gives CASRGQGSIYGYTF. The J gene is TRBJ1-2, the V gene TRBV27; 8 bases fit TRBD1. J was trimmed by 4 bases and V by 6 bases; bases with no gene match: 7. This CDR3 comprises 14 residues. The V gene's germline CDR1 is MNHEY and CDR2 SMNVEV (reference sequence).

This clonotype was observed a handful of times. The V and J genes are TRBV4-3 and TRBJ2-3, with D uncertain. Trimming took off 3 bases at V and 6 bases at J, with 16 bases between the two ends. This CDR3 has 15 residues. Germline V gene sequence: CDR1 LGHNA, CDR2 YSLEER. CDR3 residues: CASSQFTTGRDTQYF. The CDR3 coding sequence is TGCGCCAGCAGCCAGTTTACTACCGGGCGGGATACGCAGTATTTT.

This clonotype was picked up a small number of times. The V gene is TRBV6-5, the J gene TRBJ2-3; D not certain. The CDR3 totals 14 residues. Germline V lookup: CDR1 MNHEY, CDR2 SVGAGI. V lost 7 bases to trimming and J lost 3 bases, with 14 bases between them. The CDR3 is CASTGALGTDTQYF. In DNA form, the CDR3 reads TGTGCCAGCACCGGCGCCCTCGGAACAGATACGCAGTATTTT.

This sequence joins TRBV6-2 or TRBV6-3 and TRBJ2-1; no reliable D call. Germline V CDR1 and CDR2: MNHEY, SVGEGT. The CDR3 is 14 amino acids. V lost 4 bases, J lost 4 bases, and 11 bases lay in between. The CDR3 DNA reads as TGTGCCAGCAGTTCGCAAGGCAGATACAATGAGCAGTTCTTC. Protein: CASSSQGRYNEQFF.

The genes are TRBV11-2 and TRBJ1-6, with 9 bases that match TRBD1. Germline V gives CDR1 SGHAT, CDR2 FQNNGV. Trimming cost V 5 bases and J 8 bases; bases outside gene matches: 4. The CDR3 totals 14 residues. The CDR3 is CASSPGQGYSPLHF. The CDR3 DNA sequence: TGTGCCAGCAGCCCCGGACAGGGGTATTCACCCCTCCACTTT.

At least ten counts were recorded for this clonotype. The gene calls are TRBV7-2 and TRBJ2-1, with 9 bases identical to TRBD2. After removal of 1 base from V and 0 bases from J, the junction contained 7 bases not matched to a gene. Germline values: CDR1 SGHTA, CDR2 FQGNSA. The CDR3 totals 18 residues. DNA of the CDR3: TGTGCCAGCAGCTTAGAAGCGGGAGGCTTAGGCTCCTACAATGAGCAGTTCTTC. It yields the protein CASSLEAGGLGSYNEQFF.

This clonotype was seen ten or more times. The chain is built from TRBV11-2 and TRBJ2-1, with D perhaps assigned TRBD1 or TRBD2 (5 bases each). The length of the CDR3 is 11 residues. Per the germline V gene, CDR1 is SGHAT and CDR2 is FQNNGV. V shed 1 base and J shed 10 bases, with 5 bases lying between them. The CDR3 sequence: CASSLGGEQFF. CDR3 DNA: TGTGCCAGCAGCTTAGGGGGGGAGCAGTTCTTC.

This chain connects TRBV6-2 or TRBV6-3 to TRBJ2-7; TRBD1 matches at 10 bases. J was trimmed by 3 bases and V by 2 bases; bases with no gene match: 4. This CDR3 contains 15 residues. Germline CDR1 and CDR2: MNHEY and SVGEGT. The CDR3 here is CASSYSGDRGYEQYV. The CDR3 DNA reads TGTGCCAGCAGTTACAGCGGGGACAGGGGCTACGAGCAGTACGTC.

This clonotype was detected once. The gene calls are TRBV5-6 and TRBJ2-7, with a tentative D call TRBD1 (5 bases). The germline CDR1 and CDR2 sequences are SGHDT and YYEEEE. Trimming left V 0 bases short and J 2 bases short, with 9 bases between. The CDR3 is 14 residues long. This CDR3 reads CASSLAPGPYEQYV. As DNA, the CDR3 is TGTGCCAGCAGCTTGGCCCCAGGGCCCTACGAGCAGTACGTC.

This clonotype was detected many times. J is TRBJ1-1 and V is TRBV7-2; no firm D call. V lost 5 bases and J 1 base, leaving 8 bases between the germline ends. Germline values: CDR1 SGHTA, CDR2 FQGNSA. There are 13 residues in the CDR3. The CDR3 reads CASSKPGNTEAFF. The CDR3 DNA reads as TGTGCCAGCAGCAAACCGGGGAACACTGAAGCTTTCTTT.

This clonotype was seen only once. V gene TRBV5-4 combines with J gene TRBJ2-2; unclear D gene. CDR1 is SGHNT, CDR2 YYREEE, per germline (reference sequence). Trimming left V 1 base short and J 3 bases short, with 4 bases between. This CDR3 region has 13 residues. The CDR3 DNA sequence: TGTGCCAGCAGCTTGTATGACACCGGGGAGCTGTTTTTT. This gives the protein CASSLYDTGELFF.

The chain has TRBV12-3 or TRBV12-4 and TRBJ2-5; no reliable D call. This CDR3 has 14 amino acids. Between the trimmed V and J ends, which lost 4 bases and 2 bases, there was a span of 11 bases. CDR3 sequence: CASSSGSSQETQYF. The CDR3 DNA reads TGTGCCAGCAGTTCCGGAAGCAGTCAAGAGACCCAGTACTTC.

Notes on this clonotype: A read error may be the cause here, since a much bigger clone is one base away. This rearrangement joins TRBV7-8 to TRBJ2-7; TRBD2 is a possible D gene (6 bases). Germline CDR1 reads SGHVS; CDR2 reads FQNEAQ. The CDR3 has 14 residues. As DNA, the CDR3 is TGTGCCAGCAGCTTAGTGGAGGGGTGGTACGATCAGTACTTC. This gives the protein CASSLVEGWYDQYF.

The CDR3, as DNA: TGTGCCAGTAGTATGGGAGGACTAGCGGGAGGCCGAAAGAAGAGCTCCTACAATGAGCAGTTCTTC. Translating gives CASSMGGLAGGRKKSSYNEQFF. V is TRBV19 and J is TRBJ2-1, with 14 bases identical to TRBD2. The J segment lost 0 bases and the V segment lost 3 bases, leaving 16 bases of the junction unmatched. Per germline, CDR1 LNHDA and CDR2 SQIVND (reference sequence). This CDR3 region has 22 residues.

V gene TRBV6-1 combines with J gene TRBJ2-1; D possibly matches TRBD1 or TRBD2 (5 bases each). V gave up 6 bases and J gave up 6 bases, with 15 bases separating them. This CDR3 contains 14 residues. Germline CDR1 is MNHNS and CDR2 is SASEGT. The CDR3 bases are TGTGCCAGCAGGGGGACGGACCCCTTCAATGAGCAGTTCTTC. This sequence encodes CASRGTDPFNEQFF.

V is TRBV4-1 and J is TRBJ2-1; 7 bases fit TRBD2. CDR3 length: 17 residues. Trimming at V came to 0 bases and at J to 9 bases, leaving 14 bases not matched to a gene. The germline gives CDR1 MGHRA, CDR2 YSYEKL. The CDR3 DNA sequence: TGCGCCAGCAGCCAAGATCCCGCGGGAGCGCCCCTCATTGAGCAGTTCTTC. Translation: CASSQDPAGAPLIEQFF.

The chain links TRBV7-2 to TRBJ2-1; 12 bases map to TRBD2. J lost 9 bases, V lost 4 bases, and 13 bases had no gene match. The CDR3 is 17 residues long. The germline gives CDR1 SGHTA, CDR2 FQGNSA. The DNA of the CDR3 is TGTGCCAGCAGCTCGCCGCGGCTAGCGGGAGGGTCTGGTGAGCAGTTCTTC. Protein: CASSSPRLAGGSGEQFF.